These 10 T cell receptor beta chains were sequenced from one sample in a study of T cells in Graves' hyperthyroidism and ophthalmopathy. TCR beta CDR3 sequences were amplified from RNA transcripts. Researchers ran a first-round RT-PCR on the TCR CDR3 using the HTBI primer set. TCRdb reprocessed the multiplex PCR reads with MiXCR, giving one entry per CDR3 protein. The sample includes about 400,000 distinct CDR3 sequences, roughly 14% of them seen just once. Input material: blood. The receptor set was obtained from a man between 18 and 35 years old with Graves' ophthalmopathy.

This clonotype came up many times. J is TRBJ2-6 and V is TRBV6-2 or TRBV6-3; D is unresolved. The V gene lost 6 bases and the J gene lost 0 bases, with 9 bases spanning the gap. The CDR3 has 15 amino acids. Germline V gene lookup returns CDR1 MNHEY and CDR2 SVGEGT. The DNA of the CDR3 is TGTGCCAGCAGACTCGACGGCTCTGGGGCCAACGTCCTGACTTTC. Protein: CASRLDGSGANVLTF.

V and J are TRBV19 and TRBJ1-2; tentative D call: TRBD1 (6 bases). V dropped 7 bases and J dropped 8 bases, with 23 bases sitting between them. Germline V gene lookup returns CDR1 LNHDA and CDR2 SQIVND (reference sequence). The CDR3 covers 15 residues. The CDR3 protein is CASKYTGLEDGGYTF. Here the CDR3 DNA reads TGTGCCAGTAAATATACAGGGCTGGAGGATGGGGGCTACACCTTC.

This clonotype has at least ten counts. This CDR3 is CASETSGRRETQYF. The CDR3 DNA reads TGTGCCAGCGAAACTAGCGGGAGGCGGGAGACCCAGTACTTC. The chain couples TRBV27 to TRBJ2-5, with 12 bases aligning to TRBD2. This CDR3 is 14 amino acids long. Germline-derived CDR1 and CDR2 are MNHEY and SMNVEV (reference sequence). V gave up 8 bases and J gave up 5 bases; unmatched junction bases: 6.

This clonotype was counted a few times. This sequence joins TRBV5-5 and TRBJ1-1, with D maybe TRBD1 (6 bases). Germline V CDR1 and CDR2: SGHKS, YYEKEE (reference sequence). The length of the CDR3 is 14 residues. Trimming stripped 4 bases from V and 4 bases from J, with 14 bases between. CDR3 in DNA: TGTGCCAGCAGCCCCAAGGGGGGAGTCACTGAAGCTTTCTTT. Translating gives CASSPKGGVTEAFF.

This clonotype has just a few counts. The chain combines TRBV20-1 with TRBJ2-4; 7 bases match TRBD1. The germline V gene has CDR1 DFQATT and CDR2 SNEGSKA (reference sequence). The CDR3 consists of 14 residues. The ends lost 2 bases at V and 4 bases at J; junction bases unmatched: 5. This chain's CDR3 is CSARPQGIKNIQYF. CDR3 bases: TGCAGTGCTAGACCACAGGGGATTAAAAACATTCAGTACTTC.

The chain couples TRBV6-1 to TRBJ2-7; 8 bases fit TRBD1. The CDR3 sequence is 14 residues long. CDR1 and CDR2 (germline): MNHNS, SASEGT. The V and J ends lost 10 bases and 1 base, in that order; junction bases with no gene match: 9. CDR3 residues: CATIWGTGSYEQYF. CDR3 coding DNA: TGTGCCACCATATGGGGGACAGGTTCCTACGAGCAGTACTTC.

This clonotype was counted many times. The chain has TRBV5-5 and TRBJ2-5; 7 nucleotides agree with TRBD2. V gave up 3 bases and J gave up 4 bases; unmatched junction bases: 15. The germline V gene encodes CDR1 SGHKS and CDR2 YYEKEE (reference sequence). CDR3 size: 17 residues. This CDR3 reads CASSWEMGGRGGETQYF. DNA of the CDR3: TGTGCCAGCAGCTGGGAGATGGGGGGGAGAGGAGGAGAGACCCAGTACTTC.

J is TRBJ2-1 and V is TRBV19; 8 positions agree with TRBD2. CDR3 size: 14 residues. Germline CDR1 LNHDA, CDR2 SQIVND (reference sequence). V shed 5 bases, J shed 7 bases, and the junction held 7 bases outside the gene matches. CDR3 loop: CASSQAGERNEQFF. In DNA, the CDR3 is TGTGCCAGTAGTCAAGCGGGAGAAAGGAATGAGCAGTTCTTC.

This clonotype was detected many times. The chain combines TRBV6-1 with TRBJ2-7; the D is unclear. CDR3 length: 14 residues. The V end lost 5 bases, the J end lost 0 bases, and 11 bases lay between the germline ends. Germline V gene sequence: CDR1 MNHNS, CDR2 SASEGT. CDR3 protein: CASSLAASSYEQYF. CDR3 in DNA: TGTGCCAGCAGTTTGGCCGCAAGCTCCTACGAGCAGTACTTC.

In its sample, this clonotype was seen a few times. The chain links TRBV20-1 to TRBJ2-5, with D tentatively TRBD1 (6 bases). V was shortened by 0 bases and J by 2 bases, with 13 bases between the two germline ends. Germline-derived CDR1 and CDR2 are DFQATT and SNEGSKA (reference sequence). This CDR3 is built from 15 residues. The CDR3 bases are TGCAGTGCTAGAGATTCGTGGCAGGGGCAAGAGACCCAGTACTTC. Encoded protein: CSARDSWQGQETQYF.